This is a list of T cell receptor beta chains from one sample in a study of blood T cells in healthy people across ages. TCRdb re-analysed the 5' RACE reads in MiXCR, keeping a single row per CDR3 protein. Of more than 1,400,000 distinct CDR3 sequences listed, 40% to 50% are singletons. Sequencing was done on a sample of blood. These receptors all stem from a woman younger than 35 in good health. The CDR3 runs from the conserved cysteine through the conserved F or W. The D gene is left open where the match is weak. Where a row states a size, it is once, few, many or the class of an expanded clone; other rows omit it.

clone size | J gene | D gene | CDR3 length | V gene | CDR3 protein | CDR3 DNA
NA | TRBJ1-1 | TRBD1 | 16 | TRBV5-1 | CASSYGQGGSSTEAFF | TGCGCCAGCAGCTACGGACAGGGTGGCTCCTCCACTGAAGCTTTCTTT
NA | TRBJ2-2 | NA | 15 | TRBV12-3/TRBV12-4 | CASRPGTLTGGELFF | TGTGCCAGCAGGCCTGGGACTCTGACGGGCGGGGAGCTGTTTTTT
NA | TRBJ2-1 | NA | 15 | TRBV14 | CASSQQQVFYNEQFF | TGTGCCAGCAGCCAGCAACAGGTGTTCTACAATGAGCAGTTCTTC
NA | TRBJ1-2 | NA | 15 | TRBV6-1 | CASSEGTTANYGYTF | TGTGCCAGCAGTGAGGGGACAACCGCTAACTATGGCTACACCTTC
NA | TRBJ2-2 | NA | 13 | TRBV27 | CASSFWHTGELFF | TGTGCCAGCAGTTTTTGGCATACCGGGGAGCTGTTTTTT
NA | TRBJ1-5 | TRBD1 | 14 | TRBV20-1 | CSAYDRGSNQPQHF | TGCAGTGCCTACGACAGGGGTAGCAATCAGCCCCAGCATTTT
NA | TRBJ1-5 | TRBD1 | 16 | TRBV3-1 | CASSQEAGTGDQPQHF | TGTGCCAGCAGTCAAGAAGCTGGGACAGGGGATCAGCCCCAGCATTTT
NA | TRBJ2-1 | TRBD2 | 15 | TRBV20-1 | CSARDHGRAVNEQFF | TGCAGTGCTAGAGATCACGGGAGGGCAGTCAATGAGCAGTTCTTC
NA | TRBJ1-2 | NA | 15 | TRBV4-1 | CASSQGTSGGYGYTF | TGCGCCAGCAGCCAAGGGACGTCCGGGGGCTATGGCTACACCTTC
NA | TRBJ1-4 | NA | 15 | TRBV18 | CASSPPNGEDEKLFF | TGTGCCAGCTCACCACCGAATGGGGAAGATGAAAAACTGTTTTTT
NA | TRBJ1-2 | NA | 15 | TRBV10-3 | CAISESLSASYGYTF | TGTGCCATCAGTGAGTCCCTCTCGGCGTCCTATGGCTACACCTTC
NA | TRBJ2-6 | NA | 16 | TRBV7-2 | CASSGARLAGANVLTF | TGTGCCAGCAGCGGGGCCAGACTAGCTGGGGCCAACGTCCTGACTTTC
few | TRBJ2-7 | TRBD1 | 16 | TRBV4-1 | CASSQVSEQGVHEQYF | TGCGCCAGCAGCCAAGTGTCTGAGCAGGGGGTCCACGAGCAGTACTTC
few | TRBJ2-5 | NA | 15 | TRBV5-6 | CASSLRSTGQETQYF | TGTGCCAGCAGCTTGCGGTCGACAGGACAAGAGACCCAGTACTTC
NA | TRBJ2-7 | NA | 14 | TRBV6-1 | CASSVGRGLYEQYF | TGTGCCAGCAGTGTCGGACGGGGCCTCTACGAGCAGTACTTC
NA | TRBJ1-6 | NA | 18 | TRBV6-5 | CASSYSEARPPYNSPLHF | TGTGCCAGCAGTTACTCGGAGGCCAGGCCGCCGTATAATTCTCCCCTCCACTTT
NA | TRBJ1-6 | NA | 17 | TRBV7-2 | CASSLNGEGAYNSPLHF | TGTGCCAGCAGCTTAAATGGGGAGGGGGCCTATAATTCACCCCTCCACTTT
NA | TRBJ1-1 | TRBD1 | 13 | TRBV20-1 | CSTQDRGNTEAFF | TGCAGTACTCAGGACAGGGGCAACACTGAAGCTTTCTTT
NA | TRBJ2-1 | TRBD2 | 18 | TRBV4-2 | CASSQDRRVGGASNEQFF | TGTGCCAGCAGCCAAGATCGCCGGGTCGGGGGGGCTTCCAATGAGCAGTTCTTC
few | TRBJ2-1 | NA | 13 | TRBV20-1 | CSAAQRLDNEQFF | TGCAGTGCAGCTCAACGGCTCGACAATGAGCAGTTCTTC
NA | TRBJ1-1 | TRBD1 | 14 | TRBV27 | CASRPRQGRTEAFF | TGTGCCAGCAGACCAAGACAGGGGCGTACTGAAGCTTTCTTT
NA | TRBJ2-5 | NA | 14 | TRBV5-6 | CASSSVDRNNEQYF | TGTGCCAGCAGCTCCGTCGACAGGAACAATGAGCAGTACTTC
NA | TRBJ2-5 | NA | 14 | TRBV18 | CASSPPGIGETQYF | TGTGCCAGCTCACCTCCTGGGATAGGAGAGACCCAGTACTTC
few | TRBJ2-5 | NA | 11 | TRBV6-5 | CASSQSKTQYF | TGTGCCAGCAGTCAGAGTAAGACCCAGTACTTC
NA | TRBJ2-7 | NA | 15 | TRBV6-6 | CASSPDSYSTYEQYF | TGTGCCAGCAGCCCCGACAGTTACTCCACCTACGAGCAGTACTTC
NA | TRBJ1-2 | TRBD1 | 13 | TRBV30 | CAWSDRGVDGYTF | TGTGCCTGGAGTGACAGGGGGGTCGATGGCTACACCTTC
many | TRBJ2-3 | NA | 16 | TRBV7-2 | CASSLGGLRATDTQYF | TGTGCCAGCAGCTTAGGTGGGCTTCGAGCTACAGATACGCAGTATTTT
few | TRBJ1-5 | NA | 15 | TRBV2 | CASSDSTGPLQPQHF | TGTGCCAGCAGTGACTCTACAGGGCCCCTTCAGCCCCAGCATTTT
NA | TRBJ2-1 | TRBD2 | 17 | TRBV2 | CASSENGWDYLYNEQVF | TGTGCCAGCAGTGAAAATGGGTGGGACTACCTATACAATGAGCAGGTCTTC
NA | TRBJ1-4 | NA | 12 | TRBV11-3 | CASSLEAGKLFF | TGTGCCAGCAGCTTAGAGGCGGGAAAACTGTTTTTT
many | TRBJ2-1 | NA | 13 | TRBV10-3 | CAISVASYNEQFF | TGTGCCATCAGTGTGGCCTCCTACAATGAGCAGTTCTTC
NA | TRBJ2-1 | NA | 13 | TRBV11-3 | CASSHNIHNEQFF | TGTGCCAGCAGCCATAACATCCACAATGAGCAGTTCTTC
NA | TRBJ2-7 | TRBD1 | 15 | TRBV10-3 | CAISRQGESYNEQYF | TGTGCCATCAGTAGACAGGGGGAATCCTACAATGAGCAGTACTTC
once | TRBJ2-1 | NA | 15 | TRBV12-3/TRBV12-4 | CASSLGGGDYNGQFF | TGTGCCAGCAGTTTGGGCGGAGGCGACTACAATGGGCAGTTCTTC
NA | TRBJ2-7 | TRBD2 | 13 | TRBV20-1 | CGAVLAVAYEQYF | TGCGGTGCTGTCCTAGCGGTTGCCTACGAGCAGTACTTC
NA | TRBJ2-1 | NA | 12 | TRBV12-3/TRBV12-4 | CASRGNYNEQFF | TGTGCCAGCAGGGGGAATTACAATGAGCAGTTCTTC
NA | TRBJ2-2 | TRBD2 | 15 | TRBV16 | CASSGTSKNTGGLFF | TGTGCCAGCAGCGGGACTAGCAAGAACACCGGGGGGCTGTTTTTT
NA | TRBJ1-6 | NA | 13 | TRBV20-1 | CSAGGVDGSPLHF | TGCAGTGCCGGGGGGGTCGACGGTTCACCCCTCCACTTT
NA | TRBJ2-1 | NA | 15 | TRBV2 | CASSEEGAPYNEQFF | TGTGCCAGCAGTGAAGAAGGGGCTCCCTACAATGAGCAGTTCTTC
NA | TRBJ2-7 | NA | 16 | TRBV24-1 | CATSDSRGVGYNEQYF | TGTGCCACCAGTGATTCACGGGGCGTGGGCTACAATGAGCAGTACTTC
few | TRBJ2-3 | NA | 19 | TRBV4-1 | CASSPLGLAPKVHTDTQYF | TGCGCCAGCAGCCCCCTTGGACTGGCCCCCAAAGTCCACACAGATACGCAGTATTTT
NA | TRBJ2-7 | NA | 15 | TRBV5-6 | CASSLALLMSYEQYF | TGTGCCAGCAGCTTGGCACTTCTAATGTCCTACGAGCAGTACTTC
few | TRBJ2-1 | TRBD2 | 18 | TRBV9 | CASSDPETGGGPQETQFF | TGTGCCAGCAGCGATCCTGAAACCGGGGGGGGACCACAAGAGACCCAGTTCTTC
NA | TRBJ2-7 | TRBD2 | 16 | TRBV10-3 | CATSEGSGREYNEQYF | TGTGCCACCAGTGAAGGTAGCGGGAGAGAATACAATGAGCAGTACTTC
NA | TRBJ1-2 | TRBD1 | 14 | TRBV2 | CASGRRTGGFGYTF | TGTGCCAGCGGGCGTAGGACAGGGGGATTTGGCTACACCTTC
NA | TRBJ1-5 | NA | 15 | TRBV4-2 | CASSQDPQQGQPQHF | TGTGCCAGCAGCCAAGATCCCCAACAGGGTCAGCCCCAGCATTTT
NA | TRBJ2-3 | NA | 12 | TRBV6-6 | CASNRPTDTQYF | TGTGCCAGCAATAGGCCAACAGATACGCAGTATTTT
NA | TRBJ2-1 | TRBD2 | 16 | TRBV20-1 | CSAKQGTSGNYNEQFF | TGCAGTGCAAAACAAGGGACTAGCGGGAACTACAATGAGCAGTTCTTC